The clone carrying this T cell receptor (beta chain) has just a few counts. This CDR3 contains 13 residues. V was cut by 6 bases and J by 6 bases, with 12 bases left in between. The V gene's germline CDR1 is SNHLY and CDR2 FYNNEI. The source of the sample is a study of T-cell reconstitution after alpha-beta-depleted transplantation in children. Molecular barcoding with unique molecular identifiers was used for the TCRbeta library. Using its own MiXCR run on the PCR reads, TCRdb lists one record per CDR3 protein. The sample includes about 600,000 distinct CDR3 sequences, 10% to 13% seen only once; the top ten take 4%.

The sequences come from PBMCs from the stem cell graft donor, collected from the stem cell graft. The chain recombines TRBV2 with TRBJ2-1; tentatively, D is TRBD2 (6 bases). The receptor was derived from a human donor who donated a stem cell graft to a child with acute myeloid leukemia. CDR3 in DNA: TGTGCCAGCAGGGAGGGAGTCGGCAATGAGCAGTTCTTC. Translated, it gives CASREGVGNEQFF. The full variable domain, completed using reference TRBV2 and TRBJ2-1, is EPEVTQTPSHQVTQMGQEVILRCVPISNHLYFYWYRQILGQKVEFLVSFYNNEISEKSEIFDDQFSVERPDGSNFTLKIRSTKLEDSAMYFCASREGVGNEQFFGPGTRLTVL.